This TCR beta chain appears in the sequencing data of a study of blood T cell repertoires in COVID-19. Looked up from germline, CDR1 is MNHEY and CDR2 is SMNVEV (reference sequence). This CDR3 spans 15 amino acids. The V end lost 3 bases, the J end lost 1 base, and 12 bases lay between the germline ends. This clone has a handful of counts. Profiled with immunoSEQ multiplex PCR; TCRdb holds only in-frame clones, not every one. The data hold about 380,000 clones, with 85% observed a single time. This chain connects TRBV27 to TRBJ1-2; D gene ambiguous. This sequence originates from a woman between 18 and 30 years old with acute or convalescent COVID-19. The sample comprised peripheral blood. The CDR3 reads CASSFRGPYNYGYTF. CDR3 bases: TGTGCCAGCAGTTTCAGAGGGCCGTATAACTATGGCTACACCTTC.